The clone carrying this TCR beta chain was seen repeatedly, ten times or more. Its antigen remains unknown. The source of the sample is a study of T cell repertoires in cytomegalovirus infection. TCRdb re-derived calls from the reads in MiXCR, one entry per CDR3 protein. The sample lists hundreds of thousands of distinct CDR3 sequences, about 29% occurring once. CDR1 and CDR2 from the germline V gene are SGHAT and FQNNGV. V trimming: 4 bases; J trimming: 1 base; junction bases outside the gene matches: 3. This CDR3 spans 14 amino acids. The sequence was obtained from a human donor in good health (CMV status not recorded). Some clones in this sample may be carry-over from other donors' samples. This chain connects TRBV11-2 to TRBJ2-5; 7 bases are shared with TRBD1. Sequences were derived from cultured PBMCs, sampled from culture after CMV antigen stimulation. CDR3 sequence: CASSYGTAQETQYF. Written as DNA, the CDR3 is TGTGCCAGCAGCTACGGGACAGCCCAAGAGACCCAGTACTTC.